This entry is about one T cell receptor beta chain. Per the authors' pipeline: Amplification of reference gene primers was used by the study to estimate nucleated cell counts. Using immunoSEQ multiplex PCR, the repertoire was profiled, and TCRdb retains in-frame clones only, with some absent. D and trimming were read from the DNA, whereas the V and J calls and clone size are those reported in that table. Of hundreds of thousands of clones listed, roughly 85% were seen once; the top ten hold around 3.4%. The data were taken from a study of blood T cell repertoires in COVID-19. The CDR3 spans 14 residues. Germline V gives CDR1 SEHNR, CDR2 FQNEAQ (reference sequence). V dropped 1 base and J dropped 6 bases, with 12 bases sitting between them.

Sequenced sample: peripheral blood. This chain uses TRBV7-9 with TRBJ1-1; TRBD1 is a possible D gene (6 bases). The TCR was taken from a woman under 30 with acute or convalescent COVID-19. The CDR3 region is CASSLDRGTPEAFF. Written as DNA, the CDR3 is TGTGCCAGCAGCTTAGATAGGGGGACCCCTGAAGCTTTCTTT.